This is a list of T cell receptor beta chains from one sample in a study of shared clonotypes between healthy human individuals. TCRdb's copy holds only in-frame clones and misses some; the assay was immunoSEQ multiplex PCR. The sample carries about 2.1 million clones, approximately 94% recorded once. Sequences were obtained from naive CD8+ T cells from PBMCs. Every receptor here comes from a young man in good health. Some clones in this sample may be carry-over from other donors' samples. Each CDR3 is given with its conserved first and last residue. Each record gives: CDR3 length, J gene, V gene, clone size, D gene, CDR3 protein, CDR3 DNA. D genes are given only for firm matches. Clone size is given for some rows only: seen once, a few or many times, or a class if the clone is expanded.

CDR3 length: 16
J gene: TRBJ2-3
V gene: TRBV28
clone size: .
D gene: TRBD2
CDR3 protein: CASSLLSGALTDTQYF
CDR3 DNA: TGTGCCAGCAGTTTACTTAGCGGGGCCCTCACAGATACGCAGTATTTT

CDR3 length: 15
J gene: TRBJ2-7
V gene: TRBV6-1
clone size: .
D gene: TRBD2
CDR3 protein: CASSPWTSLTYEQYF
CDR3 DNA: TGTGCCAGCAGCCCGTGGACTAGTCTAACCTACGAGCAGTACTTC

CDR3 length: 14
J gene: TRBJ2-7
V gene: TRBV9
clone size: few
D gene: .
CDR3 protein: CASSVGLSSYEQYF
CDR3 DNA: TGTGCCAGCAGCGTAGGACTGAGCTCCTACGAGCAGTACTTC

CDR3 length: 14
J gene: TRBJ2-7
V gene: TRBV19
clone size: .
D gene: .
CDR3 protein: CASSAGTGFYEQYF
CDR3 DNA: TGTGCCAGTAGTGCTGGGACGGGCTTCTACGAGCAGTACTTC

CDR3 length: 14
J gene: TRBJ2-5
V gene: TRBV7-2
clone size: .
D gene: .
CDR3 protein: CASRSRWGRETQYF
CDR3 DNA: TGTGCCAGCAGATCCCGGTGGGGTAGAGAGACCCAGTACTTC

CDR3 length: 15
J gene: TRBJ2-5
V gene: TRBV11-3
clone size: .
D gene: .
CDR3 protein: CASSPNSGKQETQYF
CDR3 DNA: TGTGCCAGCAGCCCAAATAGCGGCAAACAAGAGACCCAGTACTTC

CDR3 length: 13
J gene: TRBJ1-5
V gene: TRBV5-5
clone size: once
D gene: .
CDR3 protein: CASSLQGNQPQHF
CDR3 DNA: TGTGCCAGCAGCTTACAGGGCAATCAGCCCCAGCATTTT

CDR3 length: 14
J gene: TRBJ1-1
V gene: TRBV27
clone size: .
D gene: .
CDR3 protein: CASTIRRGGTEAFF
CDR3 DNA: TGTGCCAGCACCATCCGGCGGGGAGGCACTGAAGCTTTCTTT

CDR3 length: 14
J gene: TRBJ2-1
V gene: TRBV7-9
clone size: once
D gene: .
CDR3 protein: CASSFPTVMDEQFF
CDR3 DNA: TGTGCCAGCAGCTTCCCAACTGTCATGGATGAGCAGTTCTTC

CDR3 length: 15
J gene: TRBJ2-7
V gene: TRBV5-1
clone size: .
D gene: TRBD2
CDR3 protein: CASSLALRGAYEQYF
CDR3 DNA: TGCGCCAGCAGCTTGGCTCTGCGGGGGGCCTACGAGCAGTACTTC

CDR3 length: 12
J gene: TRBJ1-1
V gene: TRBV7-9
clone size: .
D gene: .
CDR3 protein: CASSPGTPEAFF
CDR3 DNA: TGTGCCAGCAGTCCCGGGACCCCAGAAGCTTTCTTT

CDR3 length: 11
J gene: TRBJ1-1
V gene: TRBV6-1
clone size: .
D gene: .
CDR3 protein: CASSASTEAFF
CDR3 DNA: TGTGCCAGCAGTGCCAGTACTGAAGCTTTCTTT

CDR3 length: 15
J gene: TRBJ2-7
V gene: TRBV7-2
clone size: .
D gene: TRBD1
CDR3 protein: CASSLVAGGNYEQYF
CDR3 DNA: TGTGCCAGCAGCTTAGTGGCAGGGGGCAACTACGAGCAGTACTTC

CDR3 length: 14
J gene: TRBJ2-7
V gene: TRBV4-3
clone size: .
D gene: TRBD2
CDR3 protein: CASSQGRETYEQYF
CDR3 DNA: TGCGCCAGCAGCCAAGGGCGGGAGACCTACGAGCAGTACTTC

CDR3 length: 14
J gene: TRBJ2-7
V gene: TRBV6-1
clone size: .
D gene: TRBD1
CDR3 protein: CASSEGQGAYEQYF
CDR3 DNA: TGTGCCAGCAGCGAGGGACAGGGGGCCTACGAGCAGTACTTC

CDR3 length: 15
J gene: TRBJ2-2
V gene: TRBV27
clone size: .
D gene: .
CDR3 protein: CASSFRQDNTGELFF
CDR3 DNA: TGTGCCAGCAGTTTTCGACAGGACAACACCGGGGAGCTGTTTTTT

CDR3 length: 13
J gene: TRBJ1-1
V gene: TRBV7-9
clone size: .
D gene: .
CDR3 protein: CASSLVAGTEAFF
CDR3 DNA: TGTGCCAGCAGCTTAGTAGCAGGCACTGAAGCTTTCTTT

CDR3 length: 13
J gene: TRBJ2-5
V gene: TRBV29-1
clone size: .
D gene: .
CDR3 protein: CSVLPDVRTAQYF
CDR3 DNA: TGCAGCGTCTTACCGGACGTTAGGACAGCCCAGTACTTC

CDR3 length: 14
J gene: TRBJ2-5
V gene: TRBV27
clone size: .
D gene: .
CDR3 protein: CASTPQRGWETQYF
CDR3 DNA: TGTGCCAGCACCCCCCAGAGGGGTTGGGAGACCCAGTACTTC

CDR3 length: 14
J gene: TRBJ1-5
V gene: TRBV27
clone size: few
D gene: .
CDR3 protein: CASSLQGGNQPQHF
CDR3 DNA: TGTGCCAGCAGTTTACAGGGTGGGAATCAGCCCCAGCATTTT

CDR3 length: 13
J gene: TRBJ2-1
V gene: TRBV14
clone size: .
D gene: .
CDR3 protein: CASSQVRLEEQFF
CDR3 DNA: TGTGCCAGCAGCCAAGTCAGGCTAGAAGAGCAGTTCTTC

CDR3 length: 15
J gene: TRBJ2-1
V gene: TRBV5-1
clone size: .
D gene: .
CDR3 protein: CATSWGVSSYNEQFF
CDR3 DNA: TGCGCCACTTCGTGGGGGGTCAGCTCCTACAATGAGCAGTTCTTC

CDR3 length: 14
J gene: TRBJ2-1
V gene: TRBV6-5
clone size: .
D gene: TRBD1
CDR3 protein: CASSYQGVIDEQFF
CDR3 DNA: TGTGCCAGCAGTTATCAGGGGGTGATCGATGAGCAGTTCTTC

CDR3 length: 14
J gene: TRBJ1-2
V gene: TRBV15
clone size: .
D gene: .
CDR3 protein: CATGKTTPNYGYTF
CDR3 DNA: TGTGCCACCGGGAAGACTACCCCTAACTATGGCTACACCTTC

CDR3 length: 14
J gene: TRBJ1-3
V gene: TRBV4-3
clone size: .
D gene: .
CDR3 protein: CASSQGWARNTIYF
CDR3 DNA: TGCGCCAGCAGCCAAGGTTGGGCGAGAAACACCATATATTTT

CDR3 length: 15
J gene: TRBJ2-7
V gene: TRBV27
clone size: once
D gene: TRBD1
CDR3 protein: CASSLQGQGGYEQYF
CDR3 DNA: TGTGCCAGCAGTTTACAAGGACAGGGAGGCTACGAGCAGTACTTC

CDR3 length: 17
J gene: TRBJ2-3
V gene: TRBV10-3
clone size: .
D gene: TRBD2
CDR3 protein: CATIAGGAPTNTDTQYF
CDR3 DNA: TGTGCCACCATAGCGGGAGGGGCCCCCACAAACACAGATACGCAGTATTTT

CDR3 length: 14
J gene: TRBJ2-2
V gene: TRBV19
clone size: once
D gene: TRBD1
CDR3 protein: CASSAQGMTGELFF
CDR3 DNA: TGTGCCAGTAGTGCACAGGGGATGACCGGGGAGCTGTTTTTT

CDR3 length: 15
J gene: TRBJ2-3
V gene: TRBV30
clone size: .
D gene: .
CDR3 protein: CAWKGTRIRPDTQYF
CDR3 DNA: TGTGCCTGGAAAGGAACTAGAATTCGCCCAGATACGCAGTATTTT

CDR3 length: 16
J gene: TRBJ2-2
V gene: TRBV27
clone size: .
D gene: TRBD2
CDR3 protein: CASSLSAGARIGELFF
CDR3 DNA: TGTGCCAGCAGTTTATCAGCGGGGGCACGGATCGGGGAGCTGTTTTTT

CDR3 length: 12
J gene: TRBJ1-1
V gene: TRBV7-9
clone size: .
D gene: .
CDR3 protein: CASSLAGTEAFF
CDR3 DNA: TGTGCCAGCAGCTTAGCTGGGACAGAAGCTTTCTTT

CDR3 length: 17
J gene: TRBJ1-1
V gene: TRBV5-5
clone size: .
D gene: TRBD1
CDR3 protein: CASSLSGTVLNNTEAFF
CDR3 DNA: TGTGCCAGCAGCTTGAGCGGGACAGTTCTAAATAACACTGAAGCTTTCTTT

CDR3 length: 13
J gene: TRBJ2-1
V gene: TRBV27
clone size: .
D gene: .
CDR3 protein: CASSLPGAGEQFF
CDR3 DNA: TGTGCCAGCAGTTTACCGGGGGCAGGTGAGCAGTTCTTC

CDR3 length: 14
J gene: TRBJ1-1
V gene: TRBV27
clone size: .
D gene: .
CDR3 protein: CASSLGGKYTEAFF
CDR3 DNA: TGTGCCAGCAGTTTGGGGGGGAAATACACTGAAGCTTTCTTT

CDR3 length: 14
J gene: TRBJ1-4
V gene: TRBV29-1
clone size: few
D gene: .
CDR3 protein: CSVYLGESNEKLFF
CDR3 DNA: TGCAGCGTTTACCTAGGGGAGTCTAATGAAAAACTGTTTTTT

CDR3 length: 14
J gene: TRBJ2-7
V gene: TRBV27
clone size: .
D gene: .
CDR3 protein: CASSLRGTAYEQYF
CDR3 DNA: TGTGCCAGCAGTTTACGAGGGACCGCCTACGAGCAGTACTTC

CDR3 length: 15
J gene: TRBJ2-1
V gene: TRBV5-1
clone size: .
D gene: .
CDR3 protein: CASSGDVGTYNEQFF
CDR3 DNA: TGCGCCAGCAGCGGGGACGTTGGTACCTACAATGAGCAGTTCTTC